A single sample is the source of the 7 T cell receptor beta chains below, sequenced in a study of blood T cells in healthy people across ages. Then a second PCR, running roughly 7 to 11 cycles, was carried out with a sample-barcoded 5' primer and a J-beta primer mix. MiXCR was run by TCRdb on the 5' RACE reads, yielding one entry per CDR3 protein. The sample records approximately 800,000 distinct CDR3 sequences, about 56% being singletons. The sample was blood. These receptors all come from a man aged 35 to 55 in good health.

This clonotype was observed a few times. CDR3 loop: CSANGIWETQYF. CDR3 nucleotide sequence: TGCAGTGCTAATGGGATCTGGGAGACCCAGTACTTC. The rearrangement links TRBV20-1 to TRBJ2-7; D call uncertain. The end of the DNA aligns better with TRBJ2-5, so the J call may be wrong. Germline assignment: CDR1 DFQATT and CDR2 SNEGSKA (reference sequence). This CDR3 has 12 residues.

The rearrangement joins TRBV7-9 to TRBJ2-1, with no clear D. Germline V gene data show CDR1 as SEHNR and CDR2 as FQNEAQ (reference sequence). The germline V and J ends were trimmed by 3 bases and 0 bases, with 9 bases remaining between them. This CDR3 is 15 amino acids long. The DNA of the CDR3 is TGTGCCAGCAGCTTCTGGCAGACCTCCTACAATGAGCAGTTCTTC. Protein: CASSFWQTSYNEQFF.

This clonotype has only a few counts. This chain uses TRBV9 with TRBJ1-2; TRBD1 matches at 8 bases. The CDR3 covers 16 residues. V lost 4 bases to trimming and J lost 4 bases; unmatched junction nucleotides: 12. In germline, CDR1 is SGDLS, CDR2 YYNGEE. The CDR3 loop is CASSPRPRGTGYGYTF. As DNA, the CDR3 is TGTGCCAGCAGCCCTCGACCCCGAGGGACAGGCTATGGCTACACCTTC. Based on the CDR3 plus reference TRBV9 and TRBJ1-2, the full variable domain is DSGVTQTPKHLITATGQRVTLRCSPRSGDLSVYWYQQSLDQGLQFLIQYYNGEERAKGNILERFSAQQFPDLHSELNLSSLELGDSALYFCASSPRPRGTGYGYTFGSGTRLTVV.

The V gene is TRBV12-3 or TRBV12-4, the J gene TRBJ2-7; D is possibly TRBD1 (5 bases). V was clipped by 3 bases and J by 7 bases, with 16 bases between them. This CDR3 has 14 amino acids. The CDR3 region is CASSLTGAGKEQYF. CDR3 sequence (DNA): TGTGCCAGCAGTTTGACTGGGGCAGGGAAAGAGCAGTACTTC.

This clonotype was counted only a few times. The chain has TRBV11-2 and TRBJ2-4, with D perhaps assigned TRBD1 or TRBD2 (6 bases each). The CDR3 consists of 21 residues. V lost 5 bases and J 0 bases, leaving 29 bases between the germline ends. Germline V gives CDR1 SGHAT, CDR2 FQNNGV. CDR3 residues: CASSPTRGARAGGSAKNIQYF. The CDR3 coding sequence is TGTGCCAGCAGCCCAACAAGGGGGGCTAGAGCGGGTGGCTCAGCCAAAAACATTCAGTACTTC.

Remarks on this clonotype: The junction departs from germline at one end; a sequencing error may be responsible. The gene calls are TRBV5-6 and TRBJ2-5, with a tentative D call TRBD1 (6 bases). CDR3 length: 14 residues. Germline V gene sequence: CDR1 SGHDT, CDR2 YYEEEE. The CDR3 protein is CASSLVQGMETRYF. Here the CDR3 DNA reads TGTGCCAGCAGCTTGGTACAGGGTATGGAGACCCGGTACTTC. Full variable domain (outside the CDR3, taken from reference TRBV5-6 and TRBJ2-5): DAGVTQSPTHLIKTRGQQVTLRCSPKSGHDTVSWYQQALGQGPQFIFQYYEEEERQRGNFPDRFSGHQFPNYSSELNVNALLLGDSALYLCASSLVQGMETRYFGPGTRLLVL.

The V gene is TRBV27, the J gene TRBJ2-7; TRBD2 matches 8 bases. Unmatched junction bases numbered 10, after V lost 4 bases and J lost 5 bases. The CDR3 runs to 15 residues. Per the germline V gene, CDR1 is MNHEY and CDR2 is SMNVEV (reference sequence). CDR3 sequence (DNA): TGTGCCAGCAGTTCAAAAGCGGGAGAGTCTAACGAGCAGTACTTC. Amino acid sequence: CASSSKAGESNEQYF.